The 11 T cell receptor beta chains given below trace back to one sample, sequenced in a study of persistence of HIV-infected CD4 T cells. This was the immunoSEQ version 4 assay in survey mode. Libraries were prepared by immunoSEQ multiplex PCR; TCRdb keeps only in-frame clonotypes and omits some of them. Here the sample spans about 20,000 clones, 75% to 85% being singletons. The stimulus was lysate of CMV-infected fibroblasts, 8.5 to 10 ug/mL. Sorting selected CD4+ T cells upregulating both CD40 ligand and CD69. Their recognized antigens are unknown. The sequencing here drew on CD4+ T cells sorted from PBMCs after roughly 20-hour stimulation, taken from a patient who received antiretroviral therapy. These receptors were taken from an adult man with HIV who was CMV-seropositive.

The rearrangement uses TRBV19 and TRBJ1-5; 7 bases fit TRBD1. Looked up from germline, CDR1 is LNHDA and CDR2 is SQIVND (reference sequence). The CDR3 length is 15 residues. The V gene end was trimmed by 6 bases and the J gene end by 2 bases; junction bases not matched to a gene: 7. The CDR3 here is CASRELQGRNQPQHF. CDR3 sequence (DNA): TGTGCCAGTAGGGAACTACAGGGGCGCAATCAGCCCCAGCATTTT.

The chain carries TRBV7-9 and TRBJ1-4, with D uncertain. Trimming took off 0 bases at V and 8 bases at J, with 4 bases between the two ends. There are 12 residues in the CDR3. Germline V gene data show CDR1 as SEHNR and CDR2 as FQNEAQ (reference sequence). The CDR3 region is CASSLASEKLFF. CDR3 sequence (DNA): TGTGCCAGCAGCTTAGCTAGCGAAAAACTGTTTTTT.

The chain carries TRBV9 and TRBJ1-1; D is uncertain. Looked up from germline, CDR1 is SGDLS and CDR2 is YYNGEE. Trimming removed 3 bases from V and 1 base from J, with 10 bases in between. This CDR3 region has 14 residues. CDR3 region: CASSEEVGNTEAFF. The CDR3 DNA follows: TGTGCCAGCAGCGAGGAGGTTGGGAACACTGAAGCTTTCTTT.

This chain connects TRBV5-8 to TRBJ1-6; 7 bases line up with TRBD1. Per germline, CDR1 SGHTS and CDR2 YDEGEE. The length of the CDR3 is 15 residues. With 1 base clipped from V and 9 bases from J, the junction kept 7 bases outside the gene matches. The CDR3 sequence is CASSLKGRGGSPLHF. The CDR3, as DNA: TGTGCCAGCAGCTTGAAGGGCAGGGGGGGTTCACCCCTCCACTTT.

V gene TRBV3-1 (or the pseudogene TRBV3-2) combines with J gene TRBJ2-1; the D gene is possibly TRBD2 (6 bases). V was trimmed by 4 bases and J by 2 bases, leaving 18 bases between them. This CDR3 is 17 amino acids long. The germline V gene encodes CDR1 LGHDT and CDR2 YNNKEL (reference sequence). For the CDR3, the DNA is TGTGCCAGCAGCCCTTACCCGGGACTTTCAGCCTACAATGAGCAGTTCTTC. Its protein is CASSPYPGLSAYNEQFF.

This sequence joins TRBV28 and TRBJ2-1, with TRBD2 matching 9 bases. The junction had 14 bases not matched to a gene; V was cut back by 5 bases and J by 0 bases. Per germline, CDR1 MDHEN and CDR2 SYDVKM. The CDR3 is 19 residues long. The CDR3 here is CASSPHGLAGHSSYNEQFF. As DNA, the CDR3 is TGTGCCAGCAGTCCTCACGGGCTAGCGGGGCACAGCTCCTACAATGAGCAGTTCTTC.

The V gene is TRBV7-9, the J gene TRBJ1-1; 7 bases match TRBD1. Trimming cost V 6 bases and J 2 bases; bases outside gene matches: 6. There are 14 residues in the CDR3. Germline V gene data show CDR1 as SEHNR and CDR2 as FQNEAQ (reference sequence). CDR3 loop: CASRSTGVNTEAFF. The CDR3 coding sequence is TGTGCCAGCAGGTCTACAGGGGTTAACACTGAAGCTTTCTTT.

This clone showed up just a few times. This chain joins TRBV11-3 and TRBJ2-1; D remains unclear. Trimming removed 5 bases at V and 4 bases at J, with 15 bases between. The length of the CDR3 is 15 residues. Per the germline V gene, CDR1 is SGHNT and CDR2 is YENEEA. Here the CDR3 DNA reads TGTGCCAGCAGCCCGGACCATTCCGTTTACAATGAGCAGTTCTTC. Protein: CASSPDHSVYNEQFF.

The chain links TRBV5-1 to TRBJ1-3, with a tentative D call TRBD1 (5 bases). This CDR3 is 15 amino acids long. Trimming pared 4 bases from V and 2 bases from J, leaving 13 bases between. Germline CDR1 and CDR2: SGHRS and YFSETQ. CDR3 region: CASSDGAGAGNTIYF. The CDR3 DNA reads as TGCGCCAGCAGCGATGGGGCGGGAGCTGGAAACACCATATATTTT.

This clone appeared once. The chain combines TRBV19 with TRBJ1-2; no reliable D call. CDR3 length equals 15 residues. CDR1 and CDR2 (germline): LNHDA, SQIVND (reference sequence). V was pared by 3 bases and J by 4 bases, with 15 bases between. The CDR3 nucleotides are TGTGCCAGTAGTATTGAGCTACCAGCCTCCTATGGCTACACCTTC. This encodes CASSIELPASYGYTF.

The chain links TRBV14 to TRBJ1-6; D might be TRBD1 (5 bases). Trimming took 0 bases from V and 6 from J, leaving 9 bases between them. The CDR3 has 15 amino acids. Germline V lookup: CDR1 SGHDN, CDR2 FVKESK. The CDR3 region is CASSQERGGNSPLHF. In DNA, the CDR3 is TGTGCCAGCAGCCAAGAACGGGGGGGTAATTCACCCCTCCACTTT.